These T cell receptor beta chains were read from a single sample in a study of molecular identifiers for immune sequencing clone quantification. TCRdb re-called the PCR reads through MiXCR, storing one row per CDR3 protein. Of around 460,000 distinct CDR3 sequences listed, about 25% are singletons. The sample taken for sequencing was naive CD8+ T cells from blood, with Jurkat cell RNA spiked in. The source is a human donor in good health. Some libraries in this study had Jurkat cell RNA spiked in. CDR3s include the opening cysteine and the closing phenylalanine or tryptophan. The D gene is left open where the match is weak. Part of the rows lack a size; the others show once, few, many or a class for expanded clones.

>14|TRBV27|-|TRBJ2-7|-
CASSLLGGGGEQYF
TGTGCCAGCAGCCTTTTAGGAGGGGGAGGCGAGCAGTACTTC
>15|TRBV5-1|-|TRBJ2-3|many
CASSPGRVSTDTQYF
TGCGCCAGCAGTCCTGGGCGGGTTAGCACAGATACGCAGTATTTT
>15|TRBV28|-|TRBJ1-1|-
CASSRGGEPIPAAFF
TGTGCCAGCAGCCGGGGGGGGGAGCCAATCCCTGCAGCTTTCTTT
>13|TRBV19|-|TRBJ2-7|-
CASSVYLYYEQYF
TGTGCCAGTAGTGTATACCTCTACTACGAGCAGTACTTC
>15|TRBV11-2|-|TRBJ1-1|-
CANSFMGPPDTETFF
TGTGCCAACAGCTTTATGGGGCCGCCGGACACTGAAACTTTCTTT
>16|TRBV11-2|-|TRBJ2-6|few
CASSLFFYSGANVLTF
TGTGCCAGCAGCTTATTCTTCTACTCTGGGGCCAACGTCCTGACTTTC
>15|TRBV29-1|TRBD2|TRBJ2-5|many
CSVSTKRESGETQYF
TGCAGCGTTTCGACTAAGCGGGAGTCGGGGGAGACCCAGTACTTC
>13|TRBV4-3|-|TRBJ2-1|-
CASSQAGSKEQFF
TGCGCCAGCAGCCAGGCGGGAAGCAAAGAGCAGTTCTTC
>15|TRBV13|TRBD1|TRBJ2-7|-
CASSFQDRATYEQYF
TGTGCCAGCAGCTTTCAGGACAGGGCTACCTACGAGCAGTACTTC
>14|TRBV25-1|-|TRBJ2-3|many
CASSGYRSTDTQYF
TGTGCCAGCAGTGGTTATAGGAGCACAGATACGCAGTATTTT
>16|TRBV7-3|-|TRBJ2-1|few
CASSSREAHTYNEQFF
TGTGCCAGCAGCTCCCGTGAAGCCCATACCTACAATGAGCAGTTCTTC
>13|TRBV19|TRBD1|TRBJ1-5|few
CASTTGILEPQHF
TGTGCCAGTACGACAGGGATTCTTGAGCCCCAGCATTTT
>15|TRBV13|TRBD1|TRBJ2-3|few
CASSLRQGEGDTQYF
TGTGCCAGCAGCTTGCGGCAGGGGGAAGGAGATACGCAGTATTTT
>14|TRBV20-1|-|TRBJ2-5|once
CSARDHWQQETQYF
TGCAGTGCTAGAGATCATTGGCAGCAAGAGACCCAGTACTTC
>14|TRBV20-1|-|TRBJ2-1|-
CSARGLSGYNEQFF
TGCAGTGCTAGGGGGCTCTCTGGCTACAATGAGCAGTTCTTC
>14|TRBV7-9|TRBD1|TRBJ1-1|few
CASSPTGVGTEAFF
TGTGCCAGCAGCCCCACAGGGGTGGGCACTGAAGCTTTCTTT
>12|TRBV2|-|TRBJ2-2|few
CASRISGGELFF
TGTGCCAGCAGGATCTCCGGCGGGGAGCTGTTTTTT
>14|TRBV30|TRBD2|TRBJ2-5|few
CAWIPAGGIETQYF
TGTGCCTGGATTCCCGCGGGGGGCATAGAGACCCAGTACTTC
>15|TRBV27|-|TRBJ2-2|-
CASSFSQGKPGELFF
TGTGCCAGCAGTTTTTCGCAGGGAAAGCCCGGGGAGCTGTTTTTT
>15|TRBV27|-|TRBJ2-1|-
CASSYAGGSGYEQFF
TGTGCCAGCAGTTACGCCGGCGGATCGGGGTATGAGCAGTTCTTC
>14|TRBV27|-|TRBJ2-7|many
CASSPAAGAYEQYF
TGTGCCAGCAGTCCTGCGGCCGGAGCCTACGAGCAGTACTTC
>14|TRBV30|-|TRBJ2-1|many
CAWSVGQLNNEQFF
TGTGCCTGGAGTGTAGGTCAGCTGAACAATGAGCAGTTCTTC
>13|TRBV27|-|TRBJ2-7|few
CASSFFPGSEQYF
TGTGCCAGCAGTTTTTTCCCCGGTAGCGAGCAGTACTTC